The 19 T cell receptor beta chains reported below all come from one sample, sequenced in a study of early T cells in non-severe SARS-CoV-2 infection. MiXCR, run by TCRdb on the 5' RACE reads, gives a single entry per CDR3 protein. The table lists 45,000 to 65,000 distinct CDR3 sequences, about 9.1% of them singletons. The sequencing input was whole blood. The receptor set was obtained from an adult who was a healthcare worker with PCR-confirmed SARS-CoV-2 infection or an uninfected control (not recorded which).

This clonotype was observed many times. The chain combines TRBV7-2 with TRBJ2-7, with D hard to call. The germline CDR1 and CDR2 sequences are SGHTA and FQGNSA. The CDR3 totals 13 residues. V lost 0 bases, J lost 6 bases, and 9 bases lay in between. The CDR3 DNA follows: TGTGCCAGCAGCTTAGCGCGTTACCGCGAGCAGTACTTC. Protein product: CASSLARYREQYF.

The chain couples TRBV11-3 to TRBJ2-5; TRBD1 is a possible D gene (7 bases). The germline V gene has CDR1 SGHNT and CDR2 YENEEA. The CDR3 is 16 residues long. V was cut by 5 bases and J by 2 bases, with 18 bases left in between. CDR3 loop: CASSPTAGQPQETQYF. The CDR3 DNA is TGTGCCAGCAGCCCGACGGCGGGACAGCCTCAAGAGACCCAGTACTTC.

This clonotype was counted only a few times. V gene TRBV25-1 combines with J gene TRBJ1-2; the match to TRBD1 covers 11 bases. The germline V gene encodes CDR1 MGHDK and CDR2 SYGVNS. V shed 8 bases, J shed 2 bases, and the junction held 7 bases outside the gene matches. CDR3 length equals 15 residues. CDR3 in DNA: TGTGCCAGCGAAAAGGACAGGGGGCGCAACTATGGCTACACCTTC. Translating it yields CASEKDRGRNYGYTF.

By its share, this clonotype is large. The rearrangement uses TRBV9 and TRBJ2-3; 11 bases line up with TRBD1. Germline trimming cut 0 bases from V and 6 bases from J; bases unmatched to any gene: 9. Germline V CDR1 and CDR2: SGDLS, YYNGEE. The CDR3 is made up of 17 amino acids. The CDR3 region is CASSVDVPGQGADTQYF. The CDR3 coding sequence is TGTGCCAGCAGCGTAGACGTTCCCGGACAGGGGGCCGATACGCAGTATTTT.

Many counts were recorded for this clonotype. J is TRBJ2-5 and V is TRBV7-9; 9 bases match TRBD1. This CDR3 has 15 residues. Trimming at V came to 4 bases and at J to 7 bases, leaving 10 bases not matched to a gene. From germline, CDR1 is SEHNR and CDR2 FQNEAQ (reference sequence). The CDR3 loop reads CASSSGTGRVRTQYF. The CDR3 region has the DNA TGTGCCAGCAGCTCCGGGACAGGGAGGGTAAGGACCCAGTACTTC. Together with reference TRBV7-9 and TRBJ2-5, the CDR3 gives the full variable domain: DTGVSQNPRHKITKRGQNVTFRCDPISEHNRLYWYRQTLGQGPEFLTYFQNEAQLEKSRLLSDRFSAERPKGSFSTLEIQRTEQGDSAMYLCASSSGTGRVRTQYFGPGTRLLVL.

This chain uses TRBV4-2 with TRBJ2-7; no reliable D call. The CDR3 extends over 14 amino acids. Germline CDR1 and CDR2: LGHNA and YNFKEQ. The germline V and J ends were trimmed by 0 bases and 3 bases, with 9 bases remaining between them. CDR3 loop: CASSQDRGDYEQYF. Written as DNA, the CDR3 is TGTGCCAGCAGCCAAGATCGAGGCGACTACGAGCAGTACTTC.

This clonotype was seen a few times. This chain links TRBV20-1 with TRBJ2-3; possible D gene TRBD1, 5 bases. Germline CDR1 is DFQATT and CDR2 is SNEGSKA (reference sequence). V shed 3 bases and J shed 0 bases, with 10 bases lying between them. The CDR3 covers 14 residues. CDR3: CSASEQASTDTQYF. CDR3 nucleotides: TGCAGTGCTAGTGAACAGGCCAGCACAGATACGCAGTATTTT.

This clonotype has more than one count but fewer than ten. V gene TRBV28 combines with J gene TRBJ2-7; D may be TRBD1 (5 bases). CDR3 length: 16 amino acids. Germline CDR1 MDHEN, CDR2 SYDVKM. V was shortened by 5 bases and J by 2 bases, with 19 bases between the two germline ends. The CDR3 loop reads CASSLKVSGITYEQYF. The CDR3 DNA sequence: TGTGCCAGCAGTCTCAAAGTGTCAGGGATAACCTACGAGCAGTACTTC.

This clonotype was seen a handful of times. Relative to the germline gene, one junction end is altered; a read error may explain this. The CDR3 spells CASSLSLASDEQYF. The CDR3, as DNA: TGTGCCAGCAGCTTGTCGCTAGCCTCCGACGAGCAGTACTTC. The chain joins TRBV5-6 to TRBJ2-7, with D possibly matching TRBD2 (5 bases). The V gene's germline CDR1 is SGHDT and CDR2 YYEEEE. The CDR3 length is 14 residues.

The chain's CDR3 is CASSPTDSKHEQYF. The CDR3 DNA reads TGTGCCAGCAGCCCCACGGACAGTAAGCACGAGCAGTACTTC. The chain is built from TRBV13 and TRBJ2-7, with a weak D call TRBD1 (6 bases). The CDR3 consists of 14 residues. Trimming shortened V by 5 bases and J by 5 bases, and 16 bases separated the two germline ends. Germline assignment: CDR1 PRHDT and CDR2 FYEKMQ (reference sequence).

This clonotype was counted ten times or more. This sequence joins TRBV10-3 and TRBJ2-3; either TRBD1 or TRBD2 may supply D (5 bases each). V was clipped by 6 bases and J by 0 bases, with 10 bases between them. Per the germline V gene, CDR1 is ENHRY and CDR2 is SYGVKD. The CDR3 is made up of 14 amino acids. The CDR3 DNA reads TGTGCCATCAGGGGGCGGGCTAGCACAGATACGCAGTATTTT. It translates to CAIRGRASTDTQYF.

The gene calls are TRBV6-6 and TRBJ1-2, with 7 bases lining up with TRBD1. Germline loops: CDR1 MNHNY, CDR2 SVGAGI (reference sequence). V gave up 8 bases and J gave up 2 bases; unmatched junction bases: 20. This CDR3 is 18 amino acids long. DNA of the CDR3: TGTGCCAGCTTCCCACAATCAAGACAGGGCCGTATCAACTATGGCTACACCTTC. This sequence encodes CASFPQSRQGRINYGYTF.

This clonotype has more than one count but fewer than ten. This chain links TRBV10-3 with TRBJ1-1; D is unresolved. Germline values: CDR1 ENHRY, CDR2 SYGVKD. The CDR3 has 13 amino acids. The V gene lost 3 bases and the J gene lost 0 bases, with 5 bases spanning the gap. The CDR3 DNA sequence: TGTGCCATCAGTGATTTCATGAACACTGAAGCTTTCTTT. This encodes CAISDFMNTEAFF.

The rearrangement links TRBV9 to TRBJ2-1; perhaps TRBD1 as D (6 bases). Germline CDR1 is SGDLS and CDR2 is YYNGEE. The V gene lost 0 bases and the J gene lost 3 bases, with 13 bases spanning the gap. The CDR3 extends over 16 amino acids. The CDR3 is CASSVDEDRLYNEQFF. The CDR3 DNA reads TGTGCCAGCAGCGTAGATGAGGACAGACTCTACAATGAGCAGTTCTTC.

This clonotype occurred many times. This chain links TRBV6-5 with TRBJ1-5; D gene uncertain. Looked up from germline, CDR1 is MNHEY and CDR2 is SVGAGI. This CDR3 comprises 13 residues. V lost 0 bases to trimming and J lost 7 bases, with 7 bases between them. In DNA form, the CDR3 reads TGTGCCAGCAGTTACTCGATCCAGCAGCCCCAGCATTTT. This encodes CASSYSIQQPQHF.

This clonotype came up a few times. The chain couples TRBV6-1 to TRBJ1-1; TRBD1 aligns across 7 bases. Trimming cost V 1 base and J 10 bases; bases outside gene matches: 24. Germline lookup yields CDR1 MNHNS and CDR2 SASEGT. The CDR3 loop spans 19 amino acids. The CDR3 loop is CASSEVWGVATGLRGAAFF. The CDR3 bases are TGTGCCAGCAGTGAAGTCTGGGGAGTCGCGACAGGGCTCCGAGGGGCAGCTTTCTTT.

Worth noting for this clonotype: A much larger clone sits a single nucleotide away, making a read error possible. DNA of the CDR3: TGTGTCTGGAGGCTACAGTCTTACTATGGCTACACCTTC. Amino acid sequence: CVWRLQSYYGYTF. The rearrangement joins TRBV30 to TRBJ1-2; D uncertain. CDR1 is GTSNPN and CDR2 is SVGIG in the germline V gene (reference sequence). There are 13 residues in the CDR3.

The rearrangement joins TRBV19 to TRBJ2-1; D may be TRBD2 (5 bases). Germline CDR1 and CDR2: LNHDA and SQIVND (reference sequence). V lost 6 bases to trimming and J lost 2 bases, with 11 bases between them. The CDR3 contains 14 residues. The CDR3 protein is CASSGIVAYNEQFF. CDR3 DNA: TGTGCCAGTAGCGGGATCGTCGCCTACAATGAGCAGTTCTTC.

This clonotype was seen ten or more times. The chain carries TRBV30 and TRBJ1-2; D is possibly TRBD1 (5 bases). Germline values: CDR1 GTSNPN, CDR2 SVGIG (reference sequence). V was cut by 4 bases and J by 3 bases, with 12 bases left in between. The CDR3 extends over 13 amino acids. CDR3 loop: CAWTGGTYYGYTF. The CDR3 DNA follows: TGTGCCTGGACGGGGGGGACCTACTATGGCTACACCTTC.